This T cell receptor beta chain was found in a study of cytomegalovirus exposure and HLA in healthy donors. A multiplex PCR was run with 60 Vbeta primers and 13 Jbeta primers. Only in-frame clones appear in the TCRdb table, and some are missing; sequencing was by immunoSEQ multiplex PCR. Of some 85,000 clones listed, 75% to 80% are singletons. Germline CDR1 LNHNV, CDR2 YYDKDF (reference sequence). The CDR3 is 14 residues long. Trimming removed 6 bases from V and 3 bases from J; junction bases left unmatched: 8. The chain couples TRBV15 to TRBJ2-7; 7 bases agree with TRBD1. Input material: PBMCs. This clonotype was obtained from a man aged 25-45 years in good health and CMV-seronegative. The CDR3 region has the DNA TGTGCCACCAGAAACTTAGGGGGCAACTACGAGCAGTACTTC. Protein product: CATRNLGGNYEQYF.